This T cell receptor (beta chain) was obtained from a study of siplizumab effects on memory and regulatory T cells (dated by TCRdb to about 2019). Broadly, across the study: The study looked at the effect of siplizumab, an anti-CD2 antibody, on alloreactive T-cell subsets in allogeneic mixed lymphocyte reactions made from human PBMCs. What the authors observed across the whole study: Unstimulated naive T cells appeared more diverse than memory T cells, and naive cells seemed to contribute substantially to the alloresponse. Whether proliferating Tregs from siplizumab cultures were suppressive was not functionally confirmed. Siplizumab significantly lowered the cumulative frequency of alloreactive sequences that could be traced to unstimulated CD4+ memory T cells. Among mappable alloreactive CD4+ clones, the Treg-derived fraction averaged about 75% with siplizumab versus around 25% in control reactions. Sequences below about 10^-5 frequency were poorly captured, so only a minor fraction of alloreactive clones could be mapped to unstimulated subsets. About 75-97% of proliferating CD4+ or CD8+ clones could not be given a naive or memory phenotype.

Additional sequencing covered unstimulated subsets from a few donor pairs, namely CD8+ effector memory, CD4+ naive, CD8+ TEMRA, CD4+ memory and CD8+ naive. Sorted unstimulated T cells and proliferating T cells recovered from mixed lymphocyte reactions underwent TCRbeta CDR3 sequencing. Fresh whole blood from approximately ten HLA-typed healthy donors was used to isolate PBMCs. To note about this clone: This receptor's antigen is unknown. No much larger clonotype is one base removed from it; base qualities were not supplied.

As encoded in the germline V gene, CDR1 is MGHRA while CDR2 is YSYEKL. V is shortened by 0 bases, J by 0 bases, and the region joining them spans 9 bases. The CDR3, from cysteine to phenylalanine, totals 16 residues. CDR3 DNA only is kept here, 48 bases in frame from base 1. Library preparation employed the immunoSEQ multiplex PCR assay. The deep sequencing platform assayed some 90,000 TCR templates per sample. Genomic DNA extracted from sorted T cells was used for TCRbeta CDR3 sequencing. As for the authors' bioinformatics: The R programming language was used for clonal analysis of the TCRbeta CDR3 data. Comparing unstimulated samples against CFSE-low samples taken after the reaction was how alloreactive CD4+ and CD8+ clones were defined. Regulatory or non-regulatory origin was assigned to alloreactive CD4+ clones by matching of sequences to sorted unstimulated Treg and non-Treg repertoires. Held by TCRdb, this immuneACCESS table contains in-frame sequences only and omits some clones. Under half of the omission traces to an unresolved V gene where checked; the cause of the rest is unknown. The V and J calls and the clone size are those of that table, but D and trimming were determined from the DNA. This sample gives roughly 26,000 clones in total; 70% to 85% of them show up just once. Approximately 24% of the sample goes to the ten largest clones.

The sequenced material came from memory CD4+ T cells sorted from blood. The sample's cell subset or site, from its label and the paper: unstimulated CD4+ memory T cells. Here the chain combines TRBV4-1 and TRBJ1-3, with no D gene named confidently. The clonotype comes from a human donor in good health. This receptor carries the CDR3 CASSQEPMSSGNTIYF. The DNA reads TGCGCCAGCAGCCAAGAGCCAATGAGCTCTGGAAACACCATATATTTT.